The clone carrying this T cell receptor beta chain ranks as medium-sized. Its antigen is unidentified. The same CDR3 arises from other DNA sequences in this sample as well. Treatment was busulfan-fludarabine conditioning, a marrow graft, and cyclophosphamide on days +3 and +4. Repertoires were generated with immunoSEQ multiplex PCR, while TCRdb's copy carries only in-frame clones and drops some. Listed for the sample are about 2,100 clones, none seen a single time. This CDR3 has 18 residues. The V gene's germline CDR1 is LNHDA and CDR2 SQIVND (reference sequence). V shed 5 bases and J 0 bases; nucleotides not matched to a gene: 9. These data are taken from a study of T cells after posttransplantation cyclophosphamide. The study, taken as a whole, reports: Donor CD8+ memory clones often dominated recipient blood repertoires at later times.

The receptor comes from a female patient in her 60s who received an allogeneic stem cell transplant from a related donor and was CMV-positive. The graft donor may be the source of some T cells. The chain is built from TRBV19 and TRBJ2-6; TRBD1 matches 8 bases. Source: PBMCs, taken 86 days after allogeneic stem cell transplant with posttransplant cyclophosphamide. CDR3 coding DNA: TGTGCCAGTAGTTCCGGGGGACAGGTCTTCTCTGGGGCCAACGTCCTGACTTTC. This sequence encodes CASSSGGQVFSGANVLTF.